These 5 T cell receptor beta chains share one sample of origin, sequenced in a study of radiotherapy plus CTLA-4 blockade in lung cancer. Assay used: immunoSEQ multiplex PCR; TCRdb lists only in-frame clones, some missing. The table records about 24,000 clones, roughly 70% of them present only once. This sample comprised peripheral blood, obtained from a patient treated with radiotherapy plus ipilimumab. These TCRs come from a human donor with non-small cell lung cancer whose response to radiotherapy plus ipilimumab could not be evaluated.

In its sample, this clone ranks as medium-sized (0.01 to 0.1%). The genes are TRBV10-3 and TRBJ2-3; D is undetermined. Trimming removed 4 bases at V and 1 base at J, with 12 bases between. This CDR3 spans 15 amino acids. CDR1 ENHRY and CDR2 SYGVKD come from the germline V gene. The CDR3 DNA reads as TGTGCCATCAGTGGTATATTCCCTCGCACAGATACGCAGTATTTT. Translated, it gives CAISGIFPRTDTQYF.

The chain links TRBV29-1 to TRBJ2-3; 13 nucleotides line up with TRBD2. The CDR3 sequence is 15 residues long. The germline CDR1 and CDR2 sequences are SQVTM and ANQGSEA. V lost 6 bases to trimming and J lost 2 bases; unmatched junction nucleotides: 5. CDR3 nucleotides: TGCAGCGTGACCGGACTAGCGGGAGCCACAGATACGCAGTATTTT. The encoded protein is CSVTGLAGATDTQYF.

The chain links TRBV28 to TRBJ2-6; 10 bases agree with TRBD1. The CDR3 totals 16 residues. CDR1 and CDR2 from the germline V gene are MDHEN and SYDVKM. The V and J ends lost 2 bases and 2 bases, in that order; junction bases with no gene match: 0. CDR3 nucleotide sequence: TGTGCCAGCAGTTTAGACAGGGGGCCTGGGGCCAACGTCCTGACTTTC. Translation: CASSLDRGPGANVLTF.

The chain is built from TRBV5-1 and TRBJ2-5; D is ambiguous. CDR1 and CDR2 (germline): SGHRS, YFSETQ. V was cut by 0 bases and J by 5 bases, with 14 bases left in between. This CDR3 is 15 amino acids long. CDR3 amino acids: CASSLASERLETQYF. The CDR3 coding sequence is TGCGCCAGCAGCTTGGCCTCGGAGAGGCTGGAGACCCAGTACTTC.

The V and J genes are TRBV10-2 and TRBJ1-3; 9 bases agree with TRBD1. Germline CDR1 reads WSHSY; CDR2 reads SAAADI. V lost 6 bases and J lost 0; bases outside the gene matches: 0. The CDR3 is 14 amino acids. CDR3 coding DNA: TGCGCCAGCAGGGACAGGGGCTCTGGAAACACCATATATTTT. Translated: CASRDRGSGNTIYF.